A selection of T cell receptor beta chains follows, all from one sample in a study of vaccination and CD4 T cells after COVID-19. Using its own MiXCR run on the PCR reads, TCRdb lists one record per CDR3 protein. Of fewer than 13,000 distinct CDR3 sequences in the sample, 34% are singletons; the top ten hold about 20%. These receptors' antigens are unknown. The sample consisted of CD4+ T cells from blood, cultured in vitro. These receptors were collected from a human donor in good health. The CDR3 runs from the conserved cysteine through the conserved F or W. The D gene is left open where the match is weak. Not every row has a clone size; where given, it reads once, few, many or a size class.

abundance | j_gene | d_gene | v_gene | CDR3aa | CDR3nt
. | TRBJ2-1 | . | TRBV7-2 | CASIATASYNEQFF | TGTGCCAGCATCGCGACAGCTTCCTACAATGAGCAGTTCTTC
. | TRBJ1-5 | . | TRBV20-1 | CSARDGNQPQHF | TGCAGTGCTAGGGATGGCAATCAGCCCCAGCATTTT
once | TRBJ2-7 | TRBD2 | TRBV5-1 | CASSLPRGAGELRSAYEQYF | TGCGCCAGCAGCTTACCAAGGGGAGCGGGAGAGCTAAGATCAGCCTACGAGCAGTACTTC
. | TRBJ2-7 | . | TRBV20-1 | CSARGPSYEQYF | TGCAGTGCTAGGGGACCGAGCTACGAGCAGTACTTC
once | TRBJ2-2 | . | TRBV28 | CASRTPVTGELFF | TGTGCCAGCAGGACCCCTGTGACCGGGGAGCTGTTTTTT
few | TRBJ1-5 | TRBD1 | TRBV6-1 | CASSSDRVRQPQHF | TGTGCCAGCAGCTCGGACAGGGTGAGGCAGCCCCAGCATTTT
. | TRBJ2-5 | TRBD2 | TRBV9 | CASSKRGGGREQETQYF | TGTGCCAGCAGCAAGCGGGGGGGTGGAAGGGAGCAAGAGACCCAGTACTTC
. | TRBJ1-2 | . | TRBV6-5 | CASSYLGAQTF | TGTGCCAGCAGTTACCTGGGGGCTCAAACCTTC
few | TRBJ2-3 | TRBD2 | TRBV5-4 | CADGGDTQYF | TGTGCCGACGGGGGGGATACGCAGTATTTT
. | TRBJ2-3 | . | TRBV19 | CASGPLRDTQYF | TGTGCCAGCGGGCCCTTACGGGATACGCAGTATTTT
. | TRBJ2-5 | TRBD1 | TRBV5-1 | CASSSSGTGIETQYF | TGCGCCAGCAGCTCCTCCGGGACAGGGATAGAGACCCAGTACTTC
few | TRBJ1-1 | . | TRBV28 | CASSSGRQKAFF | TGTGCCAGCAGTTCCGGGCGACAAAAAGCTTTCTTT
. | TRBJ1-1 | TRBD1 | TRBV6-1 | CASSRTGGYTKAFF | TGTGCCAGCAGTCGGACAGGGGGCTACACTAAAGCTTTCTTT
. | TRBJ2-1 | . | TRBV6-4 | CASSDSSYNEQFF | TGTGCCAGCAGTGACAGCTCCTACAATGAGCAGTTCTTC
few | TRBJ1-1 | . | TRBV20-1 | CSASTIPGKSEAFF | TGCAGTGCTAGTACCATTCCGGGGAAATCTGAAGCTTTCTTT
. | TRBJ2-3 | . | TRBV7-3 | CASSLTGGTDTQYF | TGTGCCAGCAGCTTAACGGGGGGCACAGATACGCAGTATTTT
. | TRBJ1-3 | TRBD1 | TRBV20-1 | CSARGGRGGGNTIYF | TGCAGTGCTAGAGGGGGCAGGGGGGGTGGAAACACCATATATTTT
. | TRBJ2-2 | . | TRBV7-3 | CASSPSGGAGELFF | TGTGCCAGCAGCCCCTCAGGGGGGGCCGGGGAGCTGTTTTTT
. | TRBJ2-7 | TRBD2 | TRBV4-1 | CASSPNGGRAYEQYF | TGCGCCAGCAGCCCGAATGGCGGGAGGGCCTACGAGCAGTACTTC
. | TRBJ1-3 | TRBD1 | TRBV20-1 | CSANRGRGNTIYF | TGCAGTGCTAACAGGGGGCGAGGAAACACCATATATTTT
. | TRBJ1-5 | TRBD1 | TRBV20-1 | CSAVLSTGERPQHF | TGCAGTGCGGTTTTATCTACAGGGGAAAGGCCCCAGCATTTT
. | TRBJ2-1 | TRBD1 | TRBV27 | CASRSSQGAGSYNEQFF | TGTGCCAGCAGGTCGTCGCAGGGGGCGGGCTCCTACAATGAGCAGTTCTTC
. | TRBJ2-7 | . | TRBV6-9 | CATQEVDEQYF | TGTGCCACCCAGGAGGTGGACGAGCAGTACTTC
. | TRBJ1-5 | TRBD1 | TRBV6-5 | CASSYSGTGMNQPQHF | TGTGCCAGCAGTTACTCTGGGACAGGGATGAATCAGCCCCAGCATTTT
. | TRBJ1-2 | TRBD1 | TRBV18 | CASSSGQGASGYTF | TGTGCCAGCTCATCGGGACAGGGGGCTAGTGGCTACACCTTC
. | TRBJ2-2 | . | TRBV6-1 | CASSEVRRRVTGELFF | .
. | TRBJ2-7 | . | TRBV20-1 | CSAPDWNSSYEQYF | TGCAGTGCTCCGGACTGGAATAGCTCCTACGAGCAGTACTTC
few | TRBJ2-7 | . | TRBV7-2 | CASSLTGTGIEQYF | TGTGCCAGCAGCTTAACGGGAACTGGGATCGAGCAGTACTTC
. | TRBJ1-5 | TRBD1 | TRBV9 | CASTLGGPYSNQPQHF | TGTGCCAGCACCCTAGGGGGCCCCTATAGCAATCAGCCCCAGCATTTT
few | TRBJ2-3 | . | TRBV19 | CASTPRPTRGTDTQYF | TGTGCCAGTACCCCCCGGCCCACTCGAGGCACAGATACGCAGTATTTT
. | TRBJ2-1 | TRBD1 | TRBV6-1 | CASRRWTGGLSSYNEQFF | TGTGCCAGCCGGCGATGGACAGGGGGCCTTAGCTCCTACAATGAGCAGTTCTTC
. | TRBJ1-1 | . | TRBV30 | CAWSVRRVWGENTEAFF | TGTGCCTGGAGTGTACGCCGAGTGTGGGGAGAGAACACTGAAGCTTTCTTT
. | TRBJ2-3 | . | TRBV6-5 | CASSYRPTDTQYF | TGTGCCAGCAGTTACCGACCCACAGATACGCAGTATTTT
. | TRBJ2-5 | . | TRBV19 | CASSIDRRTTGTQYF | TGTGCCAGTAGTATAGACCGGAGAACCACGGGAACCCAGTACTTC
once | TRBJ2-5 | . | TRBV30 | CAWRGRTRKTQYF | TGTGCCTGGAGAGGTCGAACAAGGAAGACCCAGTACTTC
few | TRBJ1-5 | . | TRBV19 | CASSFSGDSNQPQHF | TGTGCCAGTAGTTTCTCAGGTGATAGCAATCAGCCCCAGCATTTT
. | TRBJ2-5 | TRBD2 | TRBV6-1 | CASSFSGTSGSPRGVTQYF | TGTGCCAGCTCTTTTTCCGGGACTAGCGGGAGCCCCCGGGGAGTGACCCAGTACTTC
. | TRBJ1-1 | . | TRBV29-1 | CSVALVENTEAFF | TGCAGCGTTGCCCTAGTGGAGAACACTGAAGCTTTCTTT
. | TRBJ1-2 | . | TRBV30 | CAWSVSTAEGYTF | TGTGCCTGGAGTGTGAGTACGGCAGAAGGCTACACCTTC
few | TRBJ2-5 | TRBD1 | TRBV7-6 | CASWDRGRQETQYF | TGTGCCAGCTGGGACAGGGGGCGTCAAGAGACCCAGTACTTC
. | TRBJ2-5 | TRBD1 | TRBV6-8 | CASSYKQGAPRETQYF | TGTGCCAGCAGTTACAAACAGGGGGCCCCCAGAGAGACCCAGTACTTC
. | TRBJ2-1 | TRBD2 | TRBV6-1 | CASSPRRRAGNYNEQFF | TGTGCCAGCAGCCCCCGCCGAAGAGCGGGAAACTACAATGAGCAGTTCTTC
few | TRBJ2-5 | . | TRBV20-1 | CSAMRGLETQYF | TGCAGTGCCATGAGGGGATTGGAGACCCAGTACTTC
. | TRBJ1-2 | . | TRBV4-1 | CASSRIPRGRTNYGYTF | TGCGCCAGCAGCCGGATCCCCCGGGGAAGAACCAACTATGGCTACACCTTC
. | TRBJ1-1 | . | TRBV28 | CASSFGNLRRGRLGTEAFF | TGTGCCAGCAGTTTCGGGAATTTAAGGAGGGGAAGGTTGGGCACTGAAGCTTTCTTT
few | TRBJ2-5 | TRBD1 | TRBV7-2 | CASSSDRAETQYF | TGTGCCAGCAGCTCCGACAGGGCCGAGACCCAGTACTTC
. | TRBJ1-1 | . | TRBV6-5 | CASSYALAGTEAFF | TGTGCCAGCAGTTACGCCCTTGCAGGCACTGAAGCTTTCTTT
. | TRBJ2-7 | TRBD2 | TRBV24-1 | CATSDRGLEQYF | TGTGCCACCAGTGATCGGGGACTAGAGCAGTACTTC